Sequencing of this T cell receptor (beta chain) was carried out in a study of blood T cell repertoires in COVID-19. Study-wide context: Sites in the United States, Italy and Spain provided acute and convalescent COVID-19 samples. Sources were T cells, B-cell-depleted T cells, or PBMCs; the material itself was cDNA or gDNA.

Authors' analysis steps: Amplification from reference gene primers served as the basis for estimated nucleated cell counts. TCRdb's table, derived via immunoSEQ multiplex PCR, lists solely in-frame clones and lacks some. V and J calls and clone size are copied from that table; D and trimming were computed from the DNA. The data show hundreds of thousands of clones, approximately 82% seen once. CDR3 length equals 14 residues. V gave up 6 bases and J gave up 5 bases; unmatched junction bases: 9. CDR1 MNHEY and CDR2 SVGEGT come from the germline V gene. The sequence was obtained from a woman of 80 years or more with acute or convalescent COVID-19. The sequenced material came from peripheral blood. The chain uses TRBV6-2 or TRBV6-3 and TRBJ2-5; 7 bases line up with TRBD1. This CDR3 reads CASSSRQGLETQYF. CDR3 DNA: TGTGCCAGCAGCAGCCGACAGGGATTGGAGACCCAGTACTTC.